The table lists the clone carrying this T cell receptor (beta chain) with many counts. The antigen is undetermined. The sample belongs to a study of prognosis after radiotherapy for stage I lung cancer. Regarding the study as a whole: The median unique TCR clone count dropped from roughly 10,000 to 7,000 after stereotactic body radiation therapy.

Two-round multiplex PCR, the amplification method, yielded TCR beta CDR3 from genomic DNA. Round-one PCR had primers specific to each TRBV and TRBJ gene. TCRdb passed the multiplex PCR reads through MiXCR, listing each CDR3 protein once. The profile shows about 15,000 distinct CDR3 sequences, over 15% of them singletons. The ends lost 6 bases at V and 7 bases at J; junction bases unmatched: 3. The CDR3 covers 12 residues. CDR1 and CDR2 from the germline V gene are DFQATT and SNEGSKA (reference sequence). The chain links TRBV20-1 to TRBJ2-2; TRBD1 matches 9 bases. Sequences were derived from PBMCs, sampled before or after stereotactic body radiation therapy (not recorded which). This sequence originates from a donor over 45 with non-small cell lung cancer. The CDR3 DNA reads as TGCAGTGCGGGACAGGGAAACGGGGAGCTGTTTTTT. Amino acids: CSAGQGNGELFF.